Shown below are 30 T cell receptor beta chains from a single sample sequenced in a study of T cells in localized non-small cell lung cancer (dated by TCRdb to the early 2020s). Library construction relied on the immunoSEQ multiplex PCR assay. TCRdb carries this immuneACCESS record with in-frame sequences only. Its versions omit some clonotypes, under half of them owing to an unresolved V gene in the studies checked, with the rest unexplained. This sample lists about 40,000 clones; about 86% were detected once. 6.4% of the sample comes from the top ten. The sequencing used peripheral blood, collected before any cancer treatment. The receptors were sampled from a man aged 35-75 years with stage I lung adenocarcinoma.

This rearrangement joins TRBV13 to TRBJ2-3; D is ambiguous. Trimming removed 5 bases at V and 2 bases at J, with 14 bases between. The CDR3 contains 15 residues. CDR1 is PRHDT, CDR2 FYEKMQ, per germline (reference sequence). CDR3 sequence reads: CASSPRGRATDTQYF. The DNA of the CDR3 is TGTGCCAGCAGCCCCCGCGGTAGGGCCACAGATACGCAGTATTTT.

The chain is built from TRBV11-2 and TRBJ2-7, with 10 bases matching TRBD2. Looked up from germline, CDR1 is SGHAT and CDR2 is FQNNGV. The CDR3 extends over 15 amino acids. Unmatched junction bases numbered 4, after V lost 5 bases and J lost 0 bases. The CDR3 sequence is CASSEGLASSYEQYF. The CDR3 DNA reads as TGTGCCAGCAGCGAGGGACTAGCGAGCTCCTACGAGCAGTACTTC.

This clone occurred once. The V gene is TRBV11-1, the J gene TRBJ2-7; D may be TRBD1 (6 bases). The germline CDR1 and CDR2 sequences are SGHAT and FQDESV (reference sequence). The germline V and J ends were trimmed by 2 bases and 5 bases, with 7 bases remaining between them. This CDR3 is built from 12 residues. The CDR3 region is CASSLQGNEQYF. The CDR3 coding sequence is TGTGCCAGCAGCTTACAGGGGAACGAGCAGTACTTC.

The V and J genes are TRBV10-3 and TRBJ2-2; TRBD1 matches at 10 bases. Germline CDR1 is ENHRY and CDR2 is SYGVKD. The trim removed 4 bases at V and 6 bases at J, leaving 8 bases unmatched. The CDR3 spans 16 residues. The CDR3 region is CAISAPIGQGAGELFF. The CDR3 DNA sequence: TGTGCCATCAGTGCGCCAATAGGACAGGGGGCCGGGGAGCTGTTTTTT.

This clone was found a few times. The chain is built from TRBV2 and TRBJ2-7; D is possibly TRBD2 (6 bases). The length of the CDR3 is 15 residues. Germline V CDR1 and CDR2: SNHLY, FYNNEI. V was clipped by 3 bases and J by 0 bases, with 12 bases between them. Here the CDR3 DNA reads TGTGCCAGCAGTGATGCGGGGTTCAGCTCCTACGAGCAGTACTTC. It translates to CASSDAGFSSYEQYF.

This chain links TRBV4-2 with TRBJ2-1; D remains unclear. Germline CDR1 is LGHNA and CDR2 is YNFKEQ. This CDR3 contains 16 residues. Between the trimmed V and J ends, which lost 1 base and 3 bases, there was a span of 13 bases. Here the CDR3 DNA reads TGTGCCAGCAGCCAAGGTAGCCCTGGGGTCTACAATGAGCAGTTCTTC. Translation: CASSQGSPGVYNEQFF.

This clone is categorized as medium-sized. This chain links TRBV13 with TRBJ2-7; possibly TRBD2 for D (5 bases). Germline V CDR1 and CDR2: PRHDT, FYEKMQ (reference sequence). V lost 0 bases and J lost 6, with 18 bases in between. The CDR3 spans 16 residues. The CDR3 DNA is TGTGCCAGCAGCTTAGGCCGGAGGCTAGCCAGTGGCGAGCAGTACTTC. This codes for CASSLGRRLASGEQYF.

This clone was seen only once. The chain has TRBV14 and TRBJ2-7; D remains ambiguous. Trimming shortened V by 0 bases and J by 3 bases, and 15 bases separated the two germline ends. CDR3 length equals 16 residues. CDR1 and CDR2 (germline): SGHDN, FVKESK. CDR3 in amino acids: CASSQDLSGLGYEQYF. CDR3 DNA: TGTGCCAGCAGCCAAGATCTATCAGGCCTAGGCTACGAGCAGTACTTC.

The rearrangement joins TRBV6-1 to TRBJ2-2, with 8 bases identical to TRBD1. In germline, CDR1 is MNHNS, CDR2 SASEGT. The ends lost 4 bases at V and 4 bases at J; junction bases unmatched: 5. This CDR3 spans 15 amino acids. This chain's CDR3 is CASSARGRPTGELFF. Here the CDR3 DNA reads TGTGCCAGCAGTGCCAGGGGGCGCCCCACCGGGGAGCTGTTTTTT.

V usage is TRBV7-9 and J usage is TRBJ2-5; D may be TRBD1 (5 bases). V was shortened by 4 bases and J by 1 base, with 10 bases between the two germline ends. The CDR3 is 14 residues long. Germline assignment: CDR1 SEHNR and CDR2 FQNEAQ (reference sequence). Written as DNA, the CDR3 is TGTGCCAGCAGCTCTCTGGACACCCAAGAGACCCAGTACTTC. This gives the protein CASSSLDTQETQYF.

The chain carries TRBV7-9 and TRBJ1-1, with D unclear. The V and J ends lost 3 bases and 0 bases respectively, with 11 bases between them. Looked up from germline, CDR1 is SEHNR and CDR2 is FQNEAQ (reference sequence). This CDR3 is built from 15 residues. CDR3 nucleotides: TGTGCCAGCAGCTTCTCGAGCAGGATGAACACTGAAGCTTTCTTT. This gives the protein CASSFSSRMNTEAFF. The complete variable domain, with remaining parts taken from reference TRBV7-9 and TRBJ1-1, reads DTGVSQNPRHKITKRGQNVTFRCDPISEHNRLYWYRQTLGQGPEFLTYFQNEAQLEKSRLLSDRFSAERPKGSFSTLEIQRTEQGDSAMYLCASSFSSRMNTEAFFGQGTRLTVV.

This clone has just a few counts. Its ends do not fully match the called genes, so a read error is possible. The chain carries TRBV7-7 and TRBJ2-1, with 10 nucleotides matching TRBD2. The CDR3 length is 15 residues. Germline CDR1 and CDR2: SSHAT and FNYEAQ (reference sequence). CDR3 sequence (DNA): TGTGCTAGCAGCGAAGGACTAGCGGCATACAATGAGCAGTTCTTC. Translating gives CASSEGLAAYNEQFF.

This clone came up a few times. V is TRBV7-9 and J is TRBJ2-2, with 13 bases identical to TRBD2. The germline gives CDR1 SEHNR, CDR2 FQNEAQ (reference sequence). Losses at the gene ends were 5 bases for V and 7 bases for J; bases not matched to a gene: 16. The CDR3 contains 19 residues. CDR3 sequence: CASSARPGLAGLIGGELFF. CDR3 sequence (DNA): TGTGCCAGCAGCGCACGTCCGGGACTAGCGGGGTTGATAGGCGGGGAGCTGTTTTTT.

The chain links TRBV6-5 to TRBJ2-2; no firm D call. CDR3 length equals 15 residues. Per the germline V gene, CDR1 is MNHEY and CDR2 is SVGAGI. Trimming shortened V by 2 bases and J by 3 bases, and 10 bases separated the two germline ends. CDR3 loop: CASSYMYMDTGELFF. CDR3 nucleotide sequence: TGTGCCAGCAGTTACATGTACATGGACACCGGGGAGCTGTTTTTT.

The chain links TRBV5-1 to TRBJ1-2, with TRBD1 as a possible D gene (5 bases). The V gene's germline CDR1 is SGHRS and CDR2 YFSETQ. The ends were cut back, 2 bases at V and 4 bases at J, with 18 bases in the middle. This CDR3 spans 16 amino acids. The CDR3: CASSLGRRDFSYGYTF. Written as DNA, the CDR3 is TGCGCCAGCAGCTTAGGCCGGAGGGACTTCTCCTATGGCTACACCTTC.

This chain links TRBV5-1 with TRBJ1-2; no clear D. There are 14 residues in the CDR3. Trimming shortened V by 4 bases and J by 3 bases, and 13 bases separated the two germline ends. CDR1 is SGHRS and CDR2 is YFSETQ in the germline V gene. CDR3 in amino acids: CASSPLSGDYGYTF. DNA of the CDR3: TGCGCCAGCAGCCCTCTGTCCGGGGACTATGGCTACACCTTC.

The rearrangement joins TRBV19 to TRBJ2-3; possible D gene TRBD1, 6 bases. Germline CDR1 reads LNHDA; CDR2 reads SQIVND (reference sequence). V dropped 6 bases and J dropped 2 bases, with 27 bases sitting between them. The CDR3 runs to 19 residues. The chain's CDR3 is CASSLLTGSVLENTDTQYF. DNA for the CDR3: TGTGCCAGTAGCCTGCTGACAGGTTCGGTCCTGGAGAACACAGATACGCAGTATTTT.

The chain is built from TRBV21-1 and TRBJ1-1; the table gives TRBD1 as D, unverified against the DNA. TRBV21-1 is given as a pseudogene. The CDR3 length is 15 residues. The chain's CDR3 is CASSKGRTANTEAFF. DNA for the CDR3: TGTGCCAGCAGCAAGGGACGGACAGCGAACACTGAAGCTTTCTTT.

The chain is built from TRBV30 and TRBJ2-7; D uncertain. The CDR3 extends over 13 amino acids. From germline, CDR1 is GTSNPN and CDR2 SVGIG (reference sequence). V was clipped by 2 bases and J by 5 bases, with 13 bases between them. The CDR3 here is CAWSYQTLDEQYF. As DNA, the CDR3 is TGTGCCTGGAGTTATCAGACCCTAGACGAGCAGTACTTC.

This chain joins TRBV6-6 and TRBJ1-4; D perhaps matches TRBD1 (5 bases). The ends were cut back, 2 bases at V and 4 bases at J, with 8 bases in the middle. Germline CDR1 reads MNHNY; CDR2 reads SVGAGI (reference sequence). This CDR3 contains 14 residues. Here the CDR3 DNA reads TGTGCCAGCAGTTACCAGGGTTATAATGAAAAACTGTTTTTT. Translating gives CASSYQGYNEKLFF.

V and J are TRBV4-3 and TRBJ1-5; weak D call: TRBD1 (6 bases). Between the trimmed V and J ends, which lost 5 bases and 5 bases, there was a span of 16 bases. Germline V gene sequence: CDR1 LGHNA, CDR2 YSLEER. The CDR3 runs to 15 residues. The CDR3: CASSSGEGEDQPQHF. CDR3 coding DNA: TGCGCCAGCAGCTCGGGGGAGGGGGAGGATCAGCCCCAGCATTTT.

The chain links TRBV7-2 to TRBJ2-5; unclear D gene. V lost 5 bases, J lost 1 base, and 11 bases lay in between. Germline V gene sequence: CDR1 SGHTA, CDR2 FQGNSA. This CDR3 region has 14 residues. This chain's CDR3 is CASSRPGAQETQYF. In nucleotides, the CDR3 is TGTGCCAGCAGCCGCCCGGGCGCCCAAGAGACCCAGTACTTC.

The CDR3 coding sequence is TGTGCCAGCAGCGTAGGAACAGCCTACCAAGAGACCCAGTACTTC. Its translation: CASSVGTAYQETQYF. This chain joins TRBV9 and TRBJ2-5; D gene ambiguous. Germline V gene sequence: CDR1 SGDLS, CDR2 YYNGEE. The germline V and J ends were trimmed by 0 bases and 0 bases, with 9 bases remaining between them. This CDR3 has 15 residues.

The chain uses TRBV7-9 and TRBJ2-3; TRBD1 might be the D (5 bases). Germline V lookup: CDR1 SEHNR, CDR2 FQNEAQ (reference sequence). V lost 5 bases and J lost 0, with 9 bases in between. This CDR3 comprises 14 residues. The CDR3 protein is CASSQRQSTDTQYF. The DNA for the CDR3 is TGTGCCAGCAGCCAACGACAGAGCACAGATACGCAGTATTTT.

This chain uses TRBV11-3 with TRBJ2-4; 8 bases align to TRBD1. V was pared by 1 base and J by 0 bases, with 8 bases of the junction left unmatched. CDR1 and CDR2 from the germline V gene are SGHNT and YENEEA. The CDR3 has 18 amino acids. The CDR3 sequence: CASSLVGQGGLAKNIQYF. CDR3 bases: TGTGCCAGCAGCTTAGTTGGACAGGGCGGCCTAGCCAAAAACATTCAGTACTTC. Full variable domain (missing parts from reference TRBV11-3 and TRBJ2-4): EAGVVQSPRYKIIEKKQPVAFWCNPISGHNTLYWYLQNLGQGPELLIRYENEEAVDDSQLPKDRFSAERLKGVDSTLKIQPAELGDSAVYLCASSLVGQGGLAKNIQYFGAGTRLSVL.

This clone was recorded a few times. The rearrangement joins TRBV6-1 to TRBJ1-5; D is undetermined. The CDR3 is made up of 14 amino acids. Germline-derived CDR1 and CDR2 are MNHNS and SASEGT. The germline V and J ends were trimmed by 7 bases and 0 bases, with 10 bases remaining between them. The CDR3 sequence is CASMAEPSNQPQHF. The CDR3 DNA reads TGTGCCAGCATGGCAGAACCTAGCAATCAGCCCCAGCATTTT.

This clone appeared a single time. V usage is TRBV5-1 and J usage is TRBJ2-5; the match to TRBD2 covers 8 bases. The CDR3 loop spans 15 amino acids. Germline lookup yields CDR1 SGHRS and CDR2 YFSETQ. Losses at the gene ends were 4 bases for V and 4 bases for J; bases not matched to a gene: 9. The CDR3 protein is CASSITGTSGETQYF. In DNA form, the CDR3 reads TGCGCCAGCAGCATTACCGGGACTAGTGGAGAGACCCAGTACTTC.

The J gene is TRBJ2-7, the V gene TRBV7-1; 10 nucleotides line up with TRBD1. TRBV7-1 is marked as an open reading frame, function uncertain. J was trimmed by 2 bases and V by 4 bases; bases with no gene match: 5. The CDR3 is 15 amino acids. CDR3 residues: CASSLAGTGAYEQYF. CDR3 DNA sequence: TGTGCCAGCAGCTTAGCCGGGACAGGGGCCTACGAGCAGTACTTC.

The V and J genes are TRBV6-5 and TRBJ1-1; possible D gene TRBD1, 6 bases. CDR3 length equals 15 residues. V was pared by 1 base and J by 1 base, with 10 bases between. Germline V CDR1 and CDR2: MNHEY, SVGAGI. The CDR3 protein is CASSYYGQPNTEAFF. For the CDR3, the DNA is TGTGCCAGCAGTTACTACGGACAGCCGAACACTGAAGCTTTCTTT.

The chain combines TRBV28 with TRBJ1-5; 7 nucleotides agree with TRBD1. V lost 2 bases, J lost 6 bases, and 13 bases stayed unmatched. The CDR3 sequence is 17 residues long. Germline V gene sequence: CDR1 MDHEN, CDR2 SYDVKM. The CDR3 loop is CASSLGSGQRISQPQHF. DNA of the CDR3: TGTGCCAGCAGTTTAGGTTCGGGACAGAGGATTAGTCAGCCCCAGCATTTT.